This T cell receptor (beta chain) was recorded in a study of human T cells and chemical hapten exposure. This clonotype appeared a few times. TCRdb re-called the RACE reads through MiXCR, storing one row per CDR3 protein. The data contain roughly 180,000 distinct CDR3 sequences, approximately 15% of them singletons. Per the germline V gene, CDR1 is SQVTM and CDR2 is ANQGSEA. Losses at the gene ends were 6 bases for V and 0 bases for J; bases not matched to a gene: 0. The CDR3 has 12 residues. Time point here: patch test 1, 2 weeks after DPC sensitization. Treatment of the sample: therapeutic diphenylcyclopropenone sensitization with weekly scalp DPC.

This sequence was found in a woman aged 30 to 39 with alopecia areata. Some clones in this sample may be carry-over from other donors' samples. V is TRBV29-1 and J is TRBJ2-7; 9 bases are a match to TRBD1. This specimen was whole blood, taken in connection with sensitization to the hapten diphenylcyclopropenone (DPC). The CDR3 is CSVQGASYEQYF. As DNA, the CDR3 is TGCAGCGTACAGGGGGCCTCCTACGAGCAGTACTTC.